Below, 2 T cell receptor beta chains from the same sample are listed, as sequenced in a study of immune cell composition in non-small cell lung cancer. Normal lung was taken at the farthest possible site, at least 3 cm from tumour. Method: immunoSEQ multiplex PCR; TCRdb's copy keeps in-frame clones and lacks some. The sample lists around 9,000 clones, 77% seen once, with 9.5% to 15% in the top ten. Sequencing was performed on non-adjacent lung tissue. These receptors were collected from a human donor with non-small cell lung cancer.

The J gene is TRBJ1-6, the V gene TRBV27; 11 nucleotides match TRBD1. The CDR3 is 15 amino acids. J was trimmed by 6 bases and V by 2 bases; bases with no gene match: 0. CDR1 and CDR2 (germline): MNHEY, SMNVEV (reference sequence). Here the CDR3 DNA reads TGTGCCAGCAGTTTAGGGACAGGGGGTAATTCACCCCTCCACTTT. This encodes CASSLGTGGNSPLHF.

This clone has only a few counts. V is TRBV6-6 and J is TRBJ1-1; D possibly corresponds to TRBD1 (5 bases). The CDR3 sequence is 11 residues long. The V end was cut by 3 bases, the J end by 10 bases, with 9 bases between. The V gene's germline CDR1 is MNHNY and CDR2 SVGAGI (reference sequence). CDR3 amino acids: CASSYGAAAFF. CDR3 nucleotides: TGTGCCAGCAGTTATGGGGCAGCAGCTTTCTTT.